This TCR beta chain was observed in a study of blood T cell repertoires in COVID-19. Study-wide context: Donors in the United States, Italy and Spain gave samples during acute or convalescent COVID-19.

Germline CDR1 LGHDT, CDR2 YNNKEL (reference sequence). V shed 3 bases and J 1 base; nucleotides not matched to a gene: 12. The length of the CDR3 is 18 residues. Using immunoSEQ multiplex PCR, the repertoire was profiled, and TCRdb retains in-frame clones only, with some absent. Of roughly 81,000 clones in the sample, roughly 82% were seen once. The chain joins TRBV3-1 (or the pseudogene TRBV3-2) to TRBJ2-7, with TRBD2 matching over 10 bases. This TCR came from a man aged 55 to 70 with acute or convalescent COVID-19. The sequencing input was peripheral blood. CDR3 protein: CASSHRGGAGGPSYEQYF. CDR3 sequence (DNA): TGTGCCAGCAGCCATCGGGGTGGAGCGGGAGGGCCTTCCTACGAGCAGTACTTC.